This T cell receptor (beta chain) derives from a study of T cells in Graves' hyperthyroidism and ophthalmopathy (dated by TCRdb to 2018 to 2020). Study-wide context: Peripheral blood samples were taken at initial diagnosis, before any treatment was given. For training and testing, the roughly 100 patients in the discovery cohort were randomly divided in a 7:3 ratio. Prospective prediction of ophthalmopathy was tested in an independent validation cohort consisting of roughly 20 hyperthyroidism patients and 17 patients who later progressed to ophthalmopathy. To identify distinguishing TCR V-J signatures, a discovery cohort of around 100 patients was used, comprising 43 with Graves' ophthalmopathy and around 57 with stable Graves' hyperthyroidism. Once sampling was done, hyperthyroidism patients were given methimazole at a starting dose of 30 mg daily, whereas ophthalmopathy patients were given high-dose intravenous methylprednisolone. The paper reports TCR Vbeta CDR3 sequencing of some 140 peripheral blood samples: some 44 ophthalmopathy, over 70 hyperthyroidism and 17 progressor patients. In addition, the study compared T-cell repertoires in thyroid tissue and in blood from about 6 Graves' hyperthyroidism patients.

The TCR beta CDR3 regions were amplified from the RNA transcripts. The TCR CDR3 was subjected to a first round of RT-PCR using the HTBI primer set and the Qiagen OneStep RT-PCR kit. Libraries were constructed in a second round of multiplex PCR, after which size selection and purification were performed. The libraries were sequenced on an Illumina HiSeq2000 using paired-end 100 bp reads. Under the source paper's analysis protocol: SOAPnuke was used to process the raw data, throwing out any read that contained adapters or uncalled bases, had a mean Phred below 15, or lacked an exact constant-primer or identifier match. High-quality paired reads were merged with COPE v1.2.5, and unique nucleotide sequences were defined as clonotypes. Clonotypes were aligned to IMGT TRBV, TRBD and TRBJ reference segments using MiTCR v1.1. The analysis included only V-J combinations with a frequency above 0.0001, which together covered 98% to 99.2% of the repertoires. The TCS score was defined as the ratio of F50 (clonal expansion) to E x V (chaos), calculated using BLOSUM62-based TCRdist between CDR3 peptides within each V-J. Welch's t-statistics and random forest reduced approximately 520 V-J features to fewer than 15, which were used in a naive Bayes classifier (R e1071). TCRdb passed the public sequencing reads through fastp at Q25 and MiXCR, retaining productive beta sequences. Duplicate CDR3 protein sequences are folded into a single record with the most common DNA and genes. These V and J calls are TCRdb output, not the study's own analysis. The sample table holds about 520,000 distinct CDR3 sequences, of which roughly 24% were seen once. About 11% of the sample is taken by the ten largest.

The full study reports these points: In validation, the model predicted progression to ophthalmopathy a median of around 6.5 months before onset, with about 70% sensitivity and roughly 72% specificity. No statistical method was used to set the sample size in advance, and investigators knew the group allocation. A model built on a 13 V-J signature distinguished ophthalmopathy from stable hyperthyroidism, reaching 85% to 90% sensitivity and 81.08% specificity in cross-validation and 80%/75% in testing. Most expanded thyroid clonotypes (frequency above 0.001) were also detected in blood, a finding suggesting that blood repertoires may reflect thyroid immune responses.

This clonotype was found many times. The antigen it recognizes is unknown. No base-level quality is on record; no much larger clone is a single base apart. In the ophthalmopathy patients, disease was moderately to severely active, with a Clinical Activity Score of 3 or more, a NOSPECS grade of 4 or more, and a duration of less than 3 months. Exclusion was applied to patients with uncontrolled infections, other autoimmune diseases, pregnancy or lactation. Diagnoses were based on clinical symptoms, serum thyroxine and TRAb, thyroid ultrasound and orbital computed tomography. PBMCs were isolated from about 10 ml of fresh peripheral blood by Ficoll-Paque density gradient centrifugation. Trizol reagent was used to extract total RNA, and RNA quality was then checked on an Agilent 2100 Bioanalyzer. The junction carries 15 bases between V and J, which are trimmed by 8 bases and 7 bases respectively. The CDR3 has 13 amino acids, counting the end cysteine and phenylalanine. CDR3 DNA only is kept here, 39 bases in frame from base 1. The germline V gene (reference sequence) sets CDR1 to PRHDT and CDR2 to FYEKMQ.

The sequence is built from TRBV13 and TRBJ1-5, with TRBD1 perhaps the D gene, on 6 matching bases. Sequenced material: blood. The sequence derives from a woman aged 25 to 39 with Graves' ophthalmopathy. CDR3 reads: CASGKGGGQPQHF. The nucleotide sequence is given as TGTGCCAGCGGAAAAGGGGGTGGGCAGCCCCAGCATTTT.